The 9 T cell receptor beta chains below come from one sample, sequenced in a study of blood T cells in healthy people across ages. The authors ran a second PCR of 7 to 11 cycles using a sample-barcoded 5' primer and a J-beta primer mix. TCRdb ran MiXCR on the 5' RACE reads and lists one entry per CDR3 protein. The sample lists 600,000 or so distinct CDR3 sequences; around half were seen once. Specimen: blood. The receptors were sampled from an elderly man in good health.

The chain recombines TRBV28 with TRBJ1-1, with no clear D. This CDR3 region has 12 residues. In germline, CDR1 is MDHEN, CDR2 SYDVKM. Between the trimmed V and J ends, which lost 8 bases and 7 bases, there was a span of 14 bases. CDR3 nucleotides: TGTGCCAGCCCCGATCGGATCAATGAAGCTTTCTTT. Protein product: CASPDRINEAFF.

This clonotype was picked up a small number of times. V gene TRBV7-9 combines with J gene TRBJ1-5; D is uncertain. V dropped 3 bases and J dropped 2 bases, with 8 bases sitting between them. This CDR3 region has 14 residues. Germline CDR1 and CDR2: SEHNR and FQNEAQ (reference sequence). The CDR3 sequence is CASSLESGNQPQHF. The CDR3 coding sequence is TGTGCCAGCAGCTTGGAGAGTGGCAATCAGCCCCAGCATTTT.

V is TRBV12-3 or TRBV12-4 and J is TRBJ2-7; 8 bases are shared with TRBD2. This CDR3 spans 13 amino acids. The J segment lost 4 bases and the V segment lost 6 bases, leaving 5 bases of the junction unmatched. This CDR3 reads CASSRPGGYEQYF. The DNA for the CDR3 is TGTGCCAGCAGCCGCCCGGGGGGGTACGAGCAGTACTTC.

The V call is TRBV7-3, the J call TRBJ2-7; the match to TRBD2 covers 9 bases. This CDR3 contains 15 residues. After removal of 5 bases from V and 6 bases from J, the junction contained 11 bases not matched to a gene. From germline, CDR1 is SGHTA and CDR2 FQGTGA. The CDR3 reads CASSLQVAGVGEQYF. The CDR3 DNA is TGTGCCAGCAGCCTCCAGGTAGCGGGAGTCGGCGAGCAGTACTTC.

This chain joins TRBV4-3 and TRBJ2-7; no firm D call. Germline loops: CDR1 LGHNA, CDR2 YSLEER. This CDR3 is 14 amino acids long. V dropped 1 base and J dropped 0 bases, with 7 bases sitting between them. CDR3 DNA sequence: TGCGCCAGCAGCCAAGGACGCAACTCCTACGAGCAGTACTTC. Amino acid sequence: CASSQGRNSYEQYF.

The chain joins TRBV5-5 to TRBJ1-4; D call uncertain. The CDR3 consists of 15 residues. V shed 0 bases and J shed 5 bases, with 11 bases lying between them. The germline gives CDR1 SGHKS, CDR2 YYEKEE (reference sequence). CDR3 DNA sequence: TGTGCCAGCAGCTTGGGATTGTCAGAAAATGAAAAACTGTTTTTT. Its translation is CASSLGLSENEKLFF.

V usage is TRBV13 and J usage is TRBJ2-5, with D possibly matching TRBD2 (5 bases). The CDR3 runs to 14 residues. CDR1 and CDR2 (germline): PRHDT, FYEKMQ (reference sequence). The V gene lost 4 bases and the J gene lost 5 bases, with 14 bases spanning the gap. CDR3 DNA sequence: TGTGCCAGCAGCTCCGGACTGGTGGTGGAGACCCAGTACTTC. Encoded protein: CASSSGLVVETQYF.

The chain recombines TRBV12-5 with TRBJ2-1; 12 bases are shared with TRBD1. V gave up 1 base and J gave up 10 bases; unmatched junction bases: 14. This CDR3 spans 18 amino acids. Germline V lookup: CDR1 LGHNT, CDR2 FRNRAP. CDR3 amino acids: CASGLAGTGGLSSYEQFF. CDR3 DNA: TGTGCTAGTGGTTTGGCCGGGACAGGGGGCCTTTCTTCCTACGAGCAGTTCTTC.

This clonotype has a single count. This rearrangement joins TRBV10-1 to TRBJ2-5; D perhaps matches TRBD1 (6 bases). V lost 0 bases and J lost 2, with 13 bases in between. The germline CDR1 and CDR2 sequences are WNHNN and SYGVQD (reference sequence). The CDR3 has 16 amino acids. The CDR3 spells CASSESTTGWQETQYF. In DNA form, the CDR3 reads TGCGCCAGCAGTGAGTCGACGACAGGTTGGCAAGAGACCCAGTACTTC.